A selection of T cell receptor beta chains follows, all from one sample in a study of T cell repertoires in cytomegalovirus infection. TCRdb redid the calling of the reads with MiXCR, one entry per CDR3 protein. The table lists around 260,000 distinct CDR3 sequences, 9.1% of them singletons. The sample consisted of PBMCs. Receptor source: a human donor in good health (CMV status not recorded). Some clones in this sample may be carry-over from other donors' samples. Both conserved end residues are part of each CDR3. A D gene is named only where the DNA matches it firmly. Clone size is not always given. Where it is, it says once, few, many or a class for expanded clones.

V	size	D	J	DNA	CDR3
TRBV6-5	many	NA	TRBJ1-4	TGTGCCAGCAGTTCGGACGTCGGGAGGGAACTGTTTTTT	CASSSDVGRELFF
TRBV11-2	many	NA	TRBJ2-1	TGTGCCAGCAGCTTAAAAGGGGAATCTAGCAATGAGCAGTTCTTC	CASSLKGESSNEQFF
TRBV27	few	TRBD1	TRBJ1-5	TGTGCCAGCAGTTTATCGGGGTGGGACAGGCATCAGCCCCAGCATTTT	CASSLSGWDRHQPQHF
TRBV6-1	NA	NA	TRBJ1-1	TGTGCCAGCAGCGACTGGGCCAGCGAAACGAACACTGAAGCTTTCTTT	CASSDWASETNTEAFF
TRBV30	many	NA	TRBJ1-1	TGTGCCTGGACTGTCGGAGGAACTGAAGCTTTCTTT	CAWTVGGTEAFF
TRBV6-1	many	NA	TRBJ1-5	TGTGCCAGCAGGAGTAAGACTCAGCCCCAGCATTTT	CASRSKTQPQHF
TRBV4-1	many	TRBD1	TRBJ1-2	TGCGCCAGCAGCCAACTCCAGGGGGGCTATGGCTACACCTTC	CASSQLQGGYGYTF
TRBV20-1	many	NA	TRBJ2-3	TGCAGTGCCCAAAGGGTCAGGAGAACCACAGATACGCAGTATTTT	CSAQRVRRTTDTQYF
TRBV13	few	NA	TRBJ2-1	TGTGCCAGCAGTCCGGACAAGAGCTCCTACAATGAGCAGTTCTTC	CASSPDKSSYNEQFF
TRBV28	many	NA	TRBJ1-5	TGTGCCAGCAGTTTAGATAGGGAGGTGGATCAGCCCCAGCATTTT	CASSLDREVDQPQHF
TRBV7-8	many	NA	TRBJ2-1	TGTGCCAGCAGGTCGTACTATGAGCAGTTCTTC	CASRSYYEQFF
TRBV6-2/TRBV6-3	many	TRBD1	TRBJ1-1	TGTGCCAGCAGTTACTCGACGGGACAGGGTATGAACACTGAAGCTTTCTTT	CASSYSTGQGMNTEAFF
TRBV7-2	many	NA	TRBJ1-5	TGTGCCAGCAGCTTAGTGGGTTCTGTTGATCAGCCCCAGCATTTT	CASSLVGSVDQPQHF
TRBV12-3/TRBV12-4	many	NA	TRBJ1-4	TGTGCCAGCAGTTCCCTAATGGCGGGGTTTAATGAAAAACTGTTTTTT	CASSSLMAGFNEKLFF
TRBV7-2	many	NA	TRBJ1-5	TGTGCCAGCAGCTTGGAGGTGGGCCAGCCCCAGCATTTT	CASSLEVGQPQHF